A selection of T cell receptor beta chains follows, all from one sample in a study of cytomegalovirus exposure and HLA in healthy donors. Profiling relied on immunoSEQ multiplex PCR, and the TCRdb table lists in-frame clones only, not all of them. The sample contains 55,000 to 85,000 clones, around 72% of which appear only once. Sequences were obtained from PBMCs. The receptors derive from a woman aged 40 to 50 in good health and CMV-seropositive. The CDR3 runs from the conserved cysteine through the conserved F or W. D genes are given only for firm matches. Clone size is shown for a subset of rows, as once, few, many or a class of expanded clone.

J gene | clone size | V gene | D gene | CDR3 DNA | CDR3 protein
TRBJ2-1 | . | TRBV2 | TRBD2 | TGTGCCAGCAGTGGAAGCGGGGGGGCGGACAATGAGCAGTTCTTC | CASSGSGGADNEQFF
TRBJ2-1 | . | TRBV27 | TRBD1 | TGTGCCAGCAGTTTGGATCGACAGGGTAAGGATGAGCAGTTCTTC | CASSLDRQGKDEQFF
TRBJ1-5 | once | TRBV6-1 | . | TGTGCCATCACGGCGGGTTGGGGCAATCAGCCCCAGCATTTT | CAITAGWGNQPQHF
TRBJ2-3 | . | TRBV7-9 | . | TGTGCCAGCAGGGGAGGAGTCACAGATACGCAGTATTTT | CASRGGVTDTQYF
TRBJ1-1 | . | TRBV11-3 | . | TGTGCCAGCAGCACCCGCAGGGGTTTGTTCGCTGAAGCTTTCTTT | CASSTRRGLFAEAFF
TRBJ2-2 | . | TRBV7-3 | . | TGTGCCAGCAGCTTAAGGCCAGGGGATGGCGGGGAGCTGTTTTTT | CASSLRPGDGGELFF
TRBJ2-7 | once | TRBV10-1 | . | TGCGCCAGTTCATCCGGGACCTACGAGCAGTACTTC | CASSSGTYEQYF
TRBJ1-2 | few | TRBV7-9 | TRBD1 | TGTGCCAGCAGCTTCCGGGACAGACCCTATGGCTACACCTTC | CASSFRDRPYGYTF
TRBJ1-2 | . | TRBV6-6 | TRBD1 | TGTGCCAGCAGTTACCCTCGGGACAGTTTTTCCTTTTCCACTTTC | CASSYPRDSFSFSTF
TRBJ1-1 | . | TRBV6-1 | . | TGTGCCAGCAGGCCCAGGGATTGGGGTACTGAAGCTTTCTTT | CASRPRDWGTEAFF
TRBJ1-5 | . | TRBV6-1 | . | TGTGCCAGCAGTGAACAGTGGGGGGGCAATCAGCCCCAGCATTTT | CASSEQWGGNQPQHF
TRBJ2-7 | . | TRBV30 | . | TGTGCCTGGAGTGACAGTTACGAGCAGTACTTC | CAWSDSYEQYF
TRBJ1-5 | . | TRBV12-5 | . | TGTGCTAGTGGTTCGGGGAGAGATCAGCCCCAGCATTTT | CASGSGRDQPQHF
TRBJ1-5 | . | TRBV2 | . | TGTGCCAGCAGTTGGACACTCAATCAGCCCCAGCATTTT | CASSWTLNQPQHF
TRBJ2-7 | . | TRBV5-4 | . | TGTGCCAGCAGCTTGGAAGCTACCTACGAGCAGTACTTC | CASSLEATYEQYF
TRBJ2-2 | . | TRBV7-3 | TRBD2 | TGTGCCAGCAGCTTCTCTCTAGCGGAGGGCACCGGGGAGCTGTTTTTT | CASSFSLAEGTGELFF
TRBJ2-7 | once | TRBV5-1 | . | TGCGCCAGCAGCTTGGATGCGTACGAGCAGTACTTC | CASSLDAYEQYF
TRBJ2-1 | . | TRBV18 | TRBD2 | TGTGCCAGCTCACCGGGACTAGCGGGGGGACCCAACAATGAGCAGTTCTTC | CASSPGLAGGPNNEQFF
TRBJ2-3 | . | TRBV6-5 | TRBD2 | TGTGCCAGCAGACTAGCGGTGAGCACAGATACGCAGTATTTT | CASRLAVSTDTQYF
TRBJ1-4 | few | TRBV4-1 | . | TGCGCCAGCAGCCTCCCCTATGAAAAACTGTTTTTT | CASSLPYEKLFF
TRBJ1-3 | . | TRBV2 | TRBD1 | TGTGCCAGCAGTGACCAACAGGGGGCTAGGAACACCATATATTTT | CASSDQQGARNTIYF
TRBJ2-3 | . | TRBV7-3 | . | TGTGCCAGCAGCTTACGGACTAGCACAGATACGCAGTATTTT | CASSLRTSTDTQYF
TRBJ1-1 | . | TRBV5-1 | TRBD1 | TGCGCCAGCAACTCTACAGGGGAACCGAACACTGAAGCTTTCTTT | CASNSTGEPNTEAFF